The clone carrying this TCR beta chain has only a few counts. For the library, individual cDNA molecules each received unique molecular identifiers. Each CDR3 protein is one row after TCRdb ran MiXCR on the RACE reads. The sample lists over 55,000 distinct CDR3 sequences; under 15% were seen once. This record belongs to a study of human T cells and chemical hapten exposure. Across the study: Read at 6 days, the patch tests placed 0.01% DPC on the upper back. Variation in per-sample TCR yields came mainly from small pooled library volume differences.

Time point reported: patch test 3, about 24 weeks after DPC sensitization. Treatment denoted: therapeutic diphenylcyclopropenone sensitization with weekly scalp DPC. Blood draws came first, before each patch test. This CDR3 comprises 17 residues. The J segment lost 1 base and the V segment lost 6 bases, leaving 8 bases of the junction unmatched. The germline V gene encodes CDR1 SQVTM and CDR2 ANQGSEA. This chain uses TRBV29-1 with TRBJ2-1; 14 nucleotides line up with TRBD2. The clonotype comes from a man aged 30 to 45 with alopecia areata. Some clones in this sample may be carry-over from other donors' samples. This specimen consisted of whole blood, obtained in connection with sensitization to the hapten diphenylcyclopropenone (DPC). The CDR3 here is CSVTGTSGGRSYNEQFF. The CDR3 DNA is TGCAGCGTCACCGGGACTAGCGGGGGACGATCCTACAATGAGCAGTTCTTC.